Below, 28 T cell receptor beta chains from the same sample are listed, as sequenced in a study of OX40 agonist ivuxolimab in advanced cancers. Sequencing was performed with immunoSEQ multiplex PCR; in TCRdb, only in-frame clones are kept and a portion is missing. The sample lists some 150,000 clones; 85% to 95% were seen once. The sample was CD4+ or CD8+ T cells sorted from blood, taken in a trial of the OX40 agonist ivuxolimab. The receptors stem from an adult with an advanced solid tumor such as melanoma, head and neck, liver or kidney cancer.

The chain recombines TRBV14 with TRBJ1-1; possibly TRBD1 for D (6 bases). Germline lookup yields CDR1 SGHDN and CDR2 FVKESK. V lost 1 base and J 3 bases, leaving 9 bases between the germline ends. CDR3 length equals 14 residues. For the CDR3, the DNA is TGTGCCAGCAGCCAAGTCACAGGGTACACTGAAGCTTTCTTT. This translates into CASSQVTGYTEAFF.

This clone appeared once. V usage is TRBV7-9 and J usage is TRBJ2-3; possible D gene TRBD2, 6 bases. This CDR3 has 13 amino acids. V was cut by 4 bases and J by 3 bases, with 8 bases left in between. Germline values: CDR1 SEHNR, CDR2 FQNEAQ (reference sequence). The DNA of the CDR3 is TGTGCCAGCAGCTCTCGGGGGACAGATACGCAGTATTTT. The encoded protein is CASSSRGTDTQYF.

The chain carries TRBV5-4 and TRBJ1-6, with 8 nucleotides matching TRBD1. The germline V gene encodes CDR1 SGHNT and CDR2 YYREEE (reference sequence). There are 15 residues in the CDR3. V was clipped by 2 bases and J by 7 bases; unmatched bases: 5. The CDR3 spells CASSLLRQGNSPLHF. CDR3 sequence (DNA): TGTGCCAGCAGCTTATTACGACAGGGGAATTCACCCCTCCACTTT.

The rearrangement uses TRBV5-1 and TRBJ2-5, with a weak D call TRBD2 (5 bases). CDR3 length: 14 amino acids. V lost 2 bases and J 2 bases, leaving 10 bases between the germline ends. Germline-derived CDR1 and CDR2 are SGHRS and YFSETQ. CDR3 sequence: CASSFRGDQETQYF. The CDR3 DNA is TGCGCCAGCAGCTTCCGGGGAGATCAAGAGACCCAGTACTTC.

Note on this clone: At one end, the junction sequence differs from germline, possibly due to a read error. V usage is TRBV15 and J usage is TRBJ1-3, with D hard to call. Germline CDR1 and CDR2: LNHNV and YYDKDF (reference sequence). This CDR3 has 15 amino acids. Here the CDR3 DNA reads TGTGCCACCCAACCAACCCCGTCCTCTGGAAACACCACATATTTT. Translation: CATQPTPSSGNTTYF.

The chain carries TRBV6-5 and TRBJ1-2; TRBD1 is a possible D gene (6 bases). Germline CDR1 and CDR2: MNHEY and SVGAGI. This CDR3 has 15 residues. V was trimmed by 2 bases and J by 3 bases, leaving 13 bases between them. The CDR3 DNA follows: TGTGCCAGCAGTTACCCCGAGGGGGGCGACTATGGCTACACCTTC. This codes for CASSYPEGGDYGYTF.

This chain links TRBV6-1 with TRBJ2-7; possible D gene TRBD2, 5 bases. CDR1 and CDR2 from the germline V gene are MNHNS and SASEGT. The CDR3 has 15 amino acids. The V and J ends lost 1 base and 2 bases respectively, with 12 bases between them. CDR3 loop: CASSEVGSGTYEQYF. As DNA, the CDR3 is TGTGCCAGCAGTGAAGTGGGCAGCGGCACCTACGAGCAGTACTTC.

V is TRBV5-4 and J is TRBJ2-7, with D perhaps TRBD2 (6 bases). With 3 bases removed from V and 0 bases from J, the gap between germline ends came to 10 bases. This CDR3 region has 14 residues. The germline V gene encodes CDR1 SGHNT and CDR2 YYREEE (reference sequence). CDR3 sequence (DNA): TGTGCCAGCAGCTCCTCCGGGAGCTCCTACGAGCAGTACTTC. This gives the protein CASSSSGSSYEQYF.

CDR3: CASSLVGRGEPQHF. CDR3 DNA: TGTGCCAGCAGCTTAGTAGGGAGAGGAGAGCCCCAGCATTTT. The chain recombines TRBV7-2 with TRBJ1-5, with unresolved D. The CDR3 consists of 14 residues. Germline V gene data show CDR1 as SGHTA and CDR2 as FQGNSA. V lost 1 base and J 8 bases, leaving 12 bases between the germline ends.

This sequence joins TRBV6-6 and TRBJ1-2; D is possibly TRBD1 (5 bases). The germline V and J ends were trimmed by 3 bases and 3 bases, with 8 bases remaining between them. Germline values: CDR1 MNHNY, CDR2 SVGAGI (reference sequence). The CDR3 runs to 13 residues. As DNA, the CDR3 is TGTGCCAGCAGTTATGGGACCTACTATGGCTACACCTTC. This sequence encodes CASSYGTYYGYTF.

CDR3 in amino acids: CASSQQGLNTEAFF. CDR3 coding DNA: TGTGCCAGCAGCCAACAGGGTTTGAACACTGAAGCTTTCTTT. This rearrangement joins TRBV7-2 to TRBJ1-1; possibly TRBD1 for D (6 bases). Trimming took off 5 bases at V and 0 bases at J, with 10 bases between the two ends. This CDR3 has 14 residues. CDR1 and CDR2 from the germline V gene are SGHTA and FQGNSA.

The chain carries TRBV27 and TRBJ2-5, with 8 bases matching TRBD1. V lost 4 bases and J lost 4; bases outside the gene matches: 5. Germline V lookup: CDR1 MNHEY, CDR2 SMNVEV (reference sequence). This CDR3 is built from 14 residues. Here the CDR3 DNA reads TGTGCCAGCAGTTCAGGGGGCCGGTTAGAGACCCAGTACTTC. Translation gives CASSSGGRLETQYF.

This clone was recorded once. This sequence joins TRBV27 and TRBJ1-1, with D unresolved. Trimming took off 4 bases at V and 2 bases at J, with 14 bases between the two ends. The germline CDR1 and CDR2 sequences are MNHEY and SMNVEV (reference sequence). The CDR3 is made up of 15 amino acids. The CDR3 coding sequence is TGTGCCAGCAGTTACAACCGATTGAGTAACACTGAAGCTTTCTTT. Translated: CASSYNRLSNTEAFF.

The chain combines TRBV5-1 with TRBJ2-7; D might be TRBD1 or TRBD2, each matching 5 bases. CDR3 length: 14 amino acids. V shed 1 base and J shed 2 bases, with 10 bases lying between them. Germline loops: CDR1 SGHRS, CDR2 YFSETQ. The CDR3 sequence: CASSLYGGAYEQYF. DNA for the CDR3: TGCGCCAGCAGCTTGTATGGGGGTGCCTACGAGCAGTACTTC.

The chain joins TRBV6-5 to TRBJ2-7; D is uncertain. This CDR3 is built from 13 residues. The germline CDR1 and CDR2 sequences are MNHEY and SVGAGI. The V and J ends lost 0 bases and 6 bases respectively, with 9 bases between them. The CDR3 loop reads CASSYSALGEQYF. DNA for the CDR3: TGTGCCAGCAGTTACTCGGCGCTTGGCGAGCAGTACTTC.

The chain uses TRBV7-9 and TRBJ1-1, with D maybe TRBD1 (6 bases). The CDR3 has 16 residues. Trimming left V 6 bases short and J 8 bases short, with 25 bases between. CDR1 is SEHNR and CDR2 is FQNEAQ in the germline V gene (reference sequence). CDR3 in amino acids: CASSPTRGQPVGEAFF. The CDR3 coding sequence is TGTGCCAGCAGTCCGACGCGAGGACAGCCCGTCGGAGAAGCTTTCTTT.

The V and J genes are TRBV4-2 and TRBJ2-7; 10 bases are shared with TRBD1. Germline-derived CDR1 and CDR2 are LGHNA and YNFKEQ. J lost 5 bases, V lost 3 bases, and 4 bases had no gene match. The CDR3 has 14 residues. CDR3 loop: CASSHPGQGNEQYF. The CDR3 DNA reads TGTGCCAGCAGCCACCCGGGACAGGGGAACGAGCAGTACTTC.

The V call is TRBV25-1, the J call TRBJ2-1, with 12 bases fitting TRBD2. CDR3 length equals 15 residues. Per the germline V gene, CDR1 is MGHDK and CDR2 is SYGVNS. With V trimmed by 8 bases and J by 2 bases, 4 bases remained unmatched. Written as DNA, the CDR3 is TGTGCCAGCGGCCTAGCGGGGGGGGCCTACAATGAGCAGTTCTTC. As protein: CASGLAGGAYNEQFF.

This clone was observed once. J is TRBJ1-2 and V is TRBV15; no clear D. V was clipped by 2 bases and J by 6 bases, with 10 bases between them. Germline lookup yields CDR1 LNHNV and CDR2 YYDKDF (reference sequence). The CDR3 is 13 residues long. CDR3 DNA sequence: TGTGCCACCAGCAGACCCGAGCCCCATGGCTACACCTTC. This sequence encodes CATSRPEPHGYTF.

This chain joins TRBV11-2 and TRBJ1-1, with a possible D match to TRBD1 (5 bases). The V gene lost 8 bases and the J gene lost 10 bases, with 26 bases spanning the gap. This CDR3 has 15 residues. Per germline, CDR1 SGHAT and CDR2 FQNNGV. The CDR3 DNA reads TGTGCCAGCTCCCGGGGACCCCACTTCAAGGAGGGAGCTTTCTTT. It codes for CASSRGPHFKEGAFF.

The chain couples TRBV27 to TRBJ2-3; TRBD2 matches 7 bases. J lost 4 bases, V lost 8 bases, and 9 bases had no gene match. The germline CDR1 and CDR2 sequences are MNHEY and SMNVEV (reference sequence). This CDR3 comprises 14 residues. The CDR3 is CASSRGGRADTQYF. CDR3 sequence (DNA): TGTGCCAGCTCGCGGGGCGGGAGAGCAGATACGCAGTATTTT.

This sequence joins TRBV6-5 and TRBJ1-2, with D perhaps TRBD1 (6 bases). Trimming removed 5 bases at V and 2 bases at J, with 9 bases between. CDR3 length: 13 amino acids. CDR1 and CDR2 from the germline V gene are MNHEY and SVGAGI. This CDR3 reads CASSVQGNYGYTF. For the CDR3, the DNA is TGTGCCAGCAGTGTACAGGGAAACTATGGCTACACCTTC.

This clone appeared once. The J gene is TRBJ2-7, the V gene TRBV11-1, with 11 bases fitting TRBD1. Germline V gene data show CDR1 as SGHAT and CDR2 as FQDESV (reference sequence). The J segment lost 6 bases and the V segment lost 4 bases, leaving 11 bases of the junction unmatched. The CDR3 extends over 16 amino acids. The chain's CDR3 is CASSSLGTGGRGEQYF. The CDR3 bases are TGTGCCAGCAGCTCTCTCGGGACAGGGGGAAGAGGCGAGCAGTACTTC.

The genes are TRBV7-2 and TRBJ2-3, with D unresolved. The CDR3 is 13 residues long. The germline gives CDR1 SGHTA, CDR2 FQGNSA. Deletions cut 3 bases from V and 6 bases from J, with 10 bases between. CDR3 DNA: TGTGCCAGCAGCTTCATGTTTGCGGATACGCAGTATTTT. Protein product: CASSFMFADTQYF. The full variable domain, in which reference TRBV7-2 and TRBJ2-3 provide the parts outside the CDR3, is GAGVSQSPSNKVTEKGKDVELRCDPISGHTALYWYRQSLGQGLEFLIYFQGNSAPDKSGLPSDRFSAERTGGSVSTLTIQRTQQEDSAVYLCASSFMFADTQYFGPGTRLTVL.

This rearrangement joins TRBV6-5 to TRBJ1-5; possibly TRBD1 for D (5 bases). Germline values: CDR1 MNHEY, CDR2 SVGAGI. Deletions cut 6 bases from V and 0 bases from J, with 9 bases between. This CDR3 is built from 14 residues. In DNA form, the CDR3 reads TGTGCCAGCAGGCAGGGTGATAGCAATCAGCCCCAGCATTTT. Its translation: CASRQGDSNQPQHF.

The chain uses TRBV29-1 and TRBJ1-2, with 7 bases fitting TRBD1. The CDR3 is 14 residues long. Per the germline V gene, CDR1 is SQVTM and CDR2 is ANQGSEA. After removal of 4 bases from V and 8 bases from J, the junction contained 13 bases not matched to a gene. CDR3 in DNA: TGCAGCGTTGGGGGGCCCGAGGGGGCGCCAGGCTACACCTTC. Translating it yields CSVGGPEGAPGYTF.

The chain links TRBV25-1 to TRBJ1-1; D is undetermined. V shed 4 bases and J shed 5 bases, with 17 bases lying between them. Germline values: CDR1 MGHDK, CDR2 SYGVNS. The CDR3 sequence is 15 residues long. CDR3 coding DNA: TGTGCCAGCAGTGCGGTGGAGAATCTACGGACTGAAGCTTTCTTT. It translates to CASSAVENLRTEAFF.

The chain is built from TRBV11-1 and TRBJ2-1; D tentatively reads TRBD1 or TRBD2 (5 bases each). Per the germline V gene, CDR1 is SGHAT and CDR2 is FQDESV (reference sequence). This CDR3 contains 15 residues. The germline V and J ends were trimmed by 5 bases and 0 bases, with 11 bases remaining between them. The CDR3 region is CASSRDGTSYNEQFF. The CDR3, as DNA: TGTGCCAGCAGCCGGGACGGTACCTCCTACAATGAGCAGTTCTTC.